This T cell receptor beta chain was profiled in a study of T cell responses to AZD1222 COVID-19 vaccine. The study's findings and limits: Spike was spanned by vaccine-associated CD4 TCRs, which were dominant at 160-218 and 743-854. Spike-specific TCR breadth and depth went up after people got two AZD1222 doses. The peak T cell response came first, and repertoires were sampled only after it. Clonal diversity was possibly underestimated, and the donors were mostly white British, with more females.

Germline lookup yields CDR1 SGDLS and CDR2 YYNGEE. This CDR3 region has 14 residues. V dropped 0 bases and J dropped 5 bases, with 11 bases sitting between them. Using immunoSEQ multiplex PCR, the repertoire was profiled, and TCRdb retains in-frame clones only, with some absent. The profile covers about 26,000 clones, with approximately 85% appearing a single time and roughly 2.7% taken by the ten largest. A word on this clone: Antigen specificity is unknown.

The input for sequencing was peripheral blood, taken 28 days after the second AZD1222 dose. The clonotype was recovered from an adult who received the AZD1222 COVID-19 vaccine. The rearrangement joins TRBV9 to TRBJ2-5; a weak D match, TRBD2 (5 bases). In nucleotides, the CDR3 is TGTGCCAGCAGCGTAGGCGGGCTTGGTGAGACCCAGTACTTC. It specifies CASSVGGLGETQYF. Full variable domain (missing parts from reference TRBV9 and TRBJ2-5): DSGVTQTPKHLITATGQRVTLRCSPRSGDLSVYWYQQSLDQGLQFLIQYYNGEERAKGNILERFSAQQFPDLHSELNLSSLELGDSALYFCASSVGGLGETQYFGPGTRLLVL.